The 22 T cell receptor beta chains in this list originate from one sample, sequenced in a study of T cell responses to AZD1222 COVID-19 vaccine. Assay used: immunoSEQ multiplex PCR; TCRdb lists only in-frame clones, some missing. The sample lists about 120,000 clones; roughly 90% were seen once. Sequencing used peripheral blood, obtained on day 0 of AZD1222 vaccination. The receptors originated from an adult in good health.

This clone was counted only a few times. This chain links TRBV9 with TRBJ1-4; 10 bases align to TRBD1. CDR3 length equals 15 residues. With V trimmed by 2 bases and J by 7 bases, 5 bases remained unmatched. Per the germline V gene, CDR1 is SGDLS and CDR2 is YYNGEE. DNA of the CDR3: TGTGCCAGCAGCGTCGACCGGGACAGGGGTGAAAAACTGTTTTTT. Translated, it gives CASSVDRDRGEKLFF.

The chain joins TRBV5-6 to TRBJ2-7; D gene uncertain. Germline V CDR1 and CDR2: SGHDT, YYEEEE. This CDR3 has 14 amino acids. The V gene lost 0 bases and the J gene lost 0 bases, with 7 bases spanning the gap. The CDR3, as DNA: TGTGCCAGCAGCTTGGCGGAGATCTCCTACGAGCAGTACTTC. It specifies CASSLAEISYEQYF.

This CDR3 reads CSVATASYEQYF. In DNA, the CDR3 is TGCAGCGTCGCCACTGCCTCCTACGAGCAGTACTTC. This sequence joins TRBV29-1 and TRBJ2-7, with no clear D. The CDR3 is 12 residues long. Germline CDR1 and CDR2: SQVTM and ANQGSEA. V was trimmed by 6 bases and J by 0 bases, leaving 9 bases between them.

This chain links TRBV7-9 with TRBJ1-1, with no clear D. This CDR3 contains 13 residues. The ends were cut back, 2 bases at V and 7 bases at J, with 11 bases in the middle. The germline CDR1 and CDR2 sequences are SEHNR and FQNEAQ (reference sequence). CDR3 nucleotide sequence: TGTGCCAGCAGCTTACTGCAGGAGGGTGAAGCTTTCTTT. The encoded protein is CASSLLQEGEAFF.

CDR3 coding DNA: TGTGCCAGCAGTGATTTAGTGGGATCGGGAGGCTACACCTTC. The encoded protein is CASSDLVGSGGYTF. The J gene is TRBJ1-2, the V gene TRBV6-1; D remains ambiguous. Trimming pared 3 bases from V and 8 bases from J, leaving 16 bases between. In germline, CDR1 is MNHNS, CDR2 SASEGT. This CDR3 contains 14 residues.

The V and J genes are TRBV6-5 and TRBJ1-3; possibly TRBD1 for D (5 bases). The CDR3 loop spans 15 amino acids. Germline-derived CDR1 and CDR2 are MNHEY and SVGAGI. Trimming stripped 4 bases from V and 1 base from J, with 11 bases between. CDR3 sequence: CASSLQGGSGNTIYF. As DNA, the CDR3 is TGTGCCAGCAGTTTGCAGGGTGGGTCTGGAAACACCATATATTTT.

CDR3 loop: CASSHTGAYEQYF. The CDR3 DNA is TGTGCCAGCAGCCATACAGGGGCATACGAGCAGTACTTC. The genes are TRBV14 and TRBJ2-7; 7 nucleotides agree with TRBD1. Trimming took 3 bases from V and 4 from J; bases not matched to a gene: 3. The CDR3 covers 13 residues. Germline assignment: CDR1 SGHDN and CDR2 FVKESK.

The rearrangement links TRBV7-2 to TRBJ2-5, with no clear D. The CDR3 runs 13 residues. The germline V gene has CDR1 SGHTA and CDR2 FQGNSA. Trimming shortened V by 5 bases and J by 2 bases, and 9 bases separated the two germline ends. CDR3 loop: CASSLDPQETQYF. CDR3 coding DNA: TGTGCCAGCAGCCTGGACCCACAAGAGACCCAGTACTTC.

A note on this clone: Germline and junction disagree at one end, which may indicate a read error. This chain connects TRBV5-1 to TRBJ1-6, with 8 positions matching TRBD1. Germline V gene sequence: CDR1 SGHRS, CDR2 YFSETQ. There are 15 residues in the CDR3. CDR3 in DNA: TGCGCCAGCAGCTTGGCACAGGGGGTTGATTCGCCCCTCCACTTT. Translation gives CASSLAQGVDSPLHF.

This clone occurred once. The chain recombines TRBV2 with TRBJ2-2, with unresolved D. Trimming stripped 5 bases from V and 1 base from J, with 11 bases between. Per the germline V gene, CDR1 is SNHLY and CDR2 is FYNNEI. The CDR3 has 15 residues. CDR3 in amino acids: CASSRVTGNTGELFF. CDR3 in DNA: TGTGCCAGCAGTCGGGTCACGGGGAACACCGGGGAGCTGTTTTTT. Supplemented by reference TRBV2 and TRBJ2-2, the full variable domain reads EPEVTQTPSHQVTQMGQEVILRCVPISNHLYFYWYRQILGQKVEFLVSFYNNEISEKSEIFDDQFSVERPDGSNFTLKIRSTKLEDSAMYFCASSRVTGNTGELFFGEGSRLTVL.

The V and J genes are TRBV9 and TRBJ2-6; D might be TRBD1 or TRBD2, each matching 5 bases. Trimming took off 3 bases at V and 1 base at J, with 23 bases between the two ends. The CDR3 sequence is 20 residues long. The V gene's germline CDR1 is SGDLS and CDR2 YYNGEE. Here the CDR3 DNA reads TGTGCCAGCAGCGCCATAAATGAAGGGGACGCCAATTCTGGGGCCAACGTCCTGACTTTC. Residues: CASSAINEGDANSGANVLTF.

A few counts support this clone. The chain is built from TRBV29-1 and TRBJ2-7, with 10 nucleotides matching TRBD1. CDR3 size: 14 residues. The V and J ends lost 4 bases and 3 bases, in that order; junction bases with no gene match: 6. Germline lookup yields CDR1 SQVTM and CDR2 ANQGSEA. DNA for the CDR3: TGCAGCGTTGGTTGGGACAGGGGTCACTACGAGCAGTACTTC. It translates to CSVGWDRGHYEQYF.

The chain recombines TRBV5-8 with TRBJ1-1, with D uncertain. The length of the CDR3 is 15 residues. Germline CDR1 SGHTS, CDR2 YDEGEE. Between the trimmed V and J ends, which lost 2 bases and 2 bases, there was a span of 13 bases. The CDR3 DNA reads as TGTGCCAGCAGCTTTAGTAGTGGAAAAAACACTGAAGCTTTCTTT. This gives the protein CASSFSSGKNTEAFF.

The chain carries TRBV19 and TRBJ1-4; no definite D call. The CDR3 sequence is 14 residues long. Trimming stripped 8 bases from V and 7 bases from J, with 17 bases between. Germline CDR1 LNHDA, CDR2 SQIVND (reference sequence). CDR3 amino acids: CASSSDLSGEKLFF. The CDR3 DNA follows: TGTGCCAGTTCTTCGGACTTATCGGGTGAAAAACTGTTTTTT.

J is TRBJ2-5 and V is TRBV24-1; 8 nucleotides agree with TRBD2. Per germline, CDR1 KGHDR and CDR2 SFDVKD. CDR3 size: 13 residues. The J segment lost 5 bases and the V segment lost 3 bases, leaving 1 base of the junction unmatched. The CDR3 bases are TGTGCCACCAGTGATATAGCGGGGGAGACCCAGTACTTC. Its protein product is CATSDIAGETQYF.

The V call is TRBV5-1, the J call TRBJ1-3; D gene ambiguous. The CDR3 loop spans 16 amino acids. The germline V and J ends were trimmed by 4 bases and 0 bases, with 14 bases remaining between them. Germline CDR1 reads SGHRS; CDR2 reads YFSETQ. The CDR3 loop reads CASSPGLTSSGNTIYF. CDR3 DNA: TGCGCCAGCAGCCCGGGCCTTACCAGCTCTGGAAACACCATATATTTT.

This chain uses TRBV7-9 with TRBJ1-1; 8 bases are a match to TRBD1. Germline V gene data show CDR1 as SEHNR and CDR2 as FQNEAQ (reference sequence). This CDR3 has 15 residues. The V gene end was trimmed by 5 bases and the J gene end by 1 base; junction bases not matched to a gene: 6. The CDR3 reads CASSGWTGPNTEAFF. The DNA of the CDR3 is TGTGCCAGCAGCGGGTGGACAGGGCCGAACACTGAAGCTTTCTTT. The variable domain in full, completed from reference TRBV7-9 and TRBJ1-1, reads DTGVSQNPRHKITKRGQNVTFRCDPISEHNRLYWYRQTLGQGPEFLTYFQNEAQLEKSRLLSDRFSAERPKGSFSTLEIQRTEQGDSAMYLCASSGWTGPNTEAFFGQGTRLTVV.

The chain uses TRBV7-2 and TRBJ1-2; D not certain. The CDR3 has 12 residues. Germline CDR1 reads SGHTA; CDR2 reads FQGNSA. Trimming left V 11 bases short and J 1 base short, with 11 bases between. The CDR3 nucleotides read TGTGCCGCGGGGTCGGTTAACTATGGCTACACCTTC. Its protein is CAAGSVNYGYTF.

V gene TRBV18 combines with J gene TRBJ1-4; unclear D gene. The CDR3 has 13 residues. CDR1 and CDR2 (germline): KGHSH, LQKENI. The germline V and J ends were trimmed by 5 bases and 8 bases, with 12 bases remaining between them. The CDR3 spells CASSGRADEKLFF. The CDR3 nucleotides are TGTGCCAGCTCAGGCCGGGCCGACGAAAAACTGTTTTTT.

V usage is TRBV27 and J usage is TRBJ2-7; 9 positions match TRBD1. V shed 3 bases and J 4 bases; nucleotides not matched to a gene: 4. The CDR3 sequence is 14 residues long. Germline CDR1 reads MNHEY; CDR2 reads SMNVEV (reference sequence). The CDR3 sequence is CASSFATGGYEQYF. The CDR3 DNA reads as TGTGCCAGCAGTTTCGCGACAGGGGGTTACGAGCAGTACTTC.

There are a few counts of this clone. This chain joins TRBV6-5 and TRBJ1-4; maybe TRBD1 (6 bases). The CDR3 runs 16 residues. The germline V gene encodes CDR1 MNHEY and CDR2 SVGAGI. V dropped 0 bases and J dropped 7 bases, with 15 bases sitting between them. The CDR3 region has the DNA TGTGCCAGCAGTTACTCGAATGCCAGGGGACCTGAAAAACTGTTTTTT. This encodes CASSYSNARGPEKLFF.

The count of this clone is one. The gene calls are TRBV7-9 and TRBJ1-1; a weak D match, TRBD1 (6 bases). V dropped 2 bases and J dropped 4 bases, with 11 bases sitting between them. Germline V lookup: CDR1 SEHNR, CDR2 FQNEAQ (reference sequence). This CDR3 contains 14 residues. CDR3 loop: CASSLQGTGTEAFF. DNA for the CDR3: TGTGCCAGCAGCTTACAGGGGACGGGCACTGAAGCTTTCTTT.